The 20 T cell receptor beta chains presented below share a single source sample, sequenced in a study of response to subunit inactivated influenza vaccine. TCRdb called the RT-PCR reads again in MiXCR, with one record for every CDR3 protein. The sample comprises 280,000 or so distinct CDR3 sequences, 20% to 25% of which are singletons, and roughly 10% rests with the top ten. This sample comprised PBMCs from blood, obtained less than 22 months after vaccination. The receptors were gathered from a man aged 50 to 69 who received an inactivated influenza vaccine.

This clonotype occurred a few times. The chain recombines TRBV10-3 with TRBJ2-3; D is possibly TRBD1 (6 bases). CDR1 ENHRY and CDR2 SYGVKD come from the germline V gene. The CDR3 has 13 amino acids. Trimming removed 6 bases at V and 3 bases at J, with 10 bases between. This chain's CDR3 is CAIRPTGTDTQYF. CDR3 bases: TGTGCCATCAGGCCTACAGGGACAGATACGCAGTATTTT.

The V call is TRBV7-2, the J call TRBJ2-1; TRBD2 matches 7 bases. Trimming took 1 base from V and 9 from J; bases not matched to a gene: 15. Germline CDR1 reads SGHTA; CDR2 reads FQGNSA. This CDR3 contains 17 residues. DNA of the CDR3: TGTGCCAGCAGCTTAGTCGTCTTGCGGGAGAAAGGTTTTGAGCAGTTCTTC. This encodes CASSLVVLREKGFEQFF.

The chain has TRBV10-3 and TRBJ2-5; D not certain. The CDR3 spans 11 residues. Germline V gene sequence: CDR1 ENHRY, CDR2 SYGVKD. V lost 8 bases to trimming and J lost 0 bases, with 4 bases between them. The CDR3 DNA is TGTGCCATCGGGGACCAAGAGACCCAGTACTTC. Its protein product is CAIGDQETQYF.

This clonotype was seen repeatedly, ten times or more. This chain links TRBV7-8 with TRBJ2-2, with D possibly matching TRBD1 (6 bases). This CDR3 region has 16 residues. The V end lost 5 bases, the J end lost 1 base, and 14 bases lay between the germline ends. Germline V gene lookup returns CDR1 SGHVS and CDR2 FQNEAQ. CDR3 DNA sequence: TGTGCCAGCAGCCGGACGGGACAACTGAACACCGGGGAGCTGTTTTTT. It yields the protein CASSRTGQLNTGELFF.

This clonotype was recorded a few times. The chain joins TRBV3-1 to TRBJ2-5; D gene uncertain. Between the trimmed V and J ends, which lost 0 bases and 1 base, there was a span of 6 bases. This CDR3 is 14 amino acids long. Germline assignment: CDR1 LGHDT and CDR2 YNNKEL (reference sequence). The CDR3 nucleotides are TGTGCCAGCAGCCAAGATGTTGGCCAAGAGACCCAGTACTTC. It yields the protein CASSQDVGQETQYF.

The chain uses TRBV9 and TRBJ2-3, with TRBD2 identical over 7 bases. Unmatched junction bases numbered 14, after V lost 2 bases and J lost 2 bases. The CDR3 contains 18 residues. Germline V lookup: CDR1 SGDLS, CDR2 YYNGEE. The DNA for the CDR3 is TGTGCCAGCAGCGTGGAGGCCTTAAGGACTAGTGTCACAGATACGCAGTATTTT. It codes for CASSVEALRTSVTDTQYF. Full variable domain (rest looked up from reference TRBV9 and TRBJ2-3): DSGVTQTPKHLITATGQRVTLRCSPRSGDLSVYWYQQSLDQGLQFLIQYYNGEERAKGNILERFSAQQFPDLHSELNLSSLELGDSALYFCASSVEALRTSVTDTQYFGPGTRLTVL.

This clonotype was counted a few times. The V gene is TRBV11-2, the J gene TRBJ2-2; 13 bases line up with TRBD2. The CDR3 runs 15 residues. The germline gives CDR1 SGHAT, CDR2 FQNNGV. The ends lost 4 bases at V and 6 bases at J; junction bases unmatched: 2. The CDR3 coding sequence is TGTGCCAGCAGCTCGACTAGCGGGAGGCCCGGGGAGCTGTTTTTT. This gives the protein CASSSTSGRPGELFF.

The chain uses TRBV19 and TRBJ2-7; 7 positions match TRBD1. Unmatched junction bases numbered 7, after V lost 5 bases and J lost 6 bases. The CDR3 runs to 13 residues. Germline loops: CDR1 LNHDA, CDR2 SQIVND (reference sequence). CDR3 residues: CASSRDSLGEQYF. CDR3 bases: TGTGCCAGTAGTCGGGACAGCTTGGGCGAGCAGTACTTC.

This clonotype came up many times. The J gene is TRBJ1-1, the V gene TRBV7-2, with 8 bases lining up with TRBD1. The ends lost 5 bases at V and 0 bases at J; junction bases unmatched: 5. The germline V gene has CDR1 SGHTA and CDR2 FQGNSA. There are 15 residues in the CDR3. The CDR3 sequence is CASSLLQGVNTEAFF. CDR3 in DNA: TGTGCCAGCAGCCTTCTACAGGGGGTGAACACTGAAGCTTTCTTT.

The chain couples TRBV29-1 to TRBJ2-1; D is unclear. Looked up from germline, CDR1 is SQVTM and CDR2 is ANQGSEA. CDR3 size: 15 residues. The V and J ends lost 7 bases and 3 bases respectively, with 19 bases between them. DNA of the CDR3: TGCAGCGAAATTAAGGGTAGCAGCCTCTACAATGAGCAGTTCTTC. It is translated as CSEIKGSSLYNEQFF.

A single count supports this clonotype. The chain is built from TRBV5-1 and TRBJ2-1; 8 nucleotides agree with TRBD1. CDR3 length: 12 residues. The V and J ends lost 4 bases and 12 bases, in that order; junction bases with no gene match: 6. CDR1 is SGHRS and CDR2 is YFSETQ in the germline V gene. The CDR3 DNA sequence: TGCGCCAGCAGCCTCGGACAGGGCTGGCAGTTCTTC. Its translation: CASSLGQGWQFF. Based on the CDR3 plus reference TRBV5-1 and TRBJ2-1, the full variable domain is KAGVTQTPRYLIKTRGQQVTLSCSPISGHRSVSWYQQTPGQGLQFLFEYFSETQRNKGNFPGRFSGRQFSNSRSEMNVSTLELGDSALYLCASSLGQGWQFFGPGTRLTVL.

This clonotype appeared a few times. As DNA, the CDR3 is TGTGCCATCAAGACAGGTGGCTACACCTTC. Amino acids: CAIKTGGYTF. This rearrangement joins TRBV10-3 to TRBJ1-2; TRBD1 might be the D (6 bases). The CDR3 covers 10 residues. Trimming cost V 7 bases and J 7 bases, with 7 bases left between them. Germline CDR1 and CDR2: ENHRY and SYGVKD.

In this sample, this clonotype is medium-sized. The gene calls are TRBV7-9 and TRBJ1-4; TRBD1 might be the D (6 bases). Trimming removed 10 bases at V and 5 bases at J, with 20 bases between. The CDR3 totals 15 residues. Per the germline V gene, CDR1 is SEHNR and CDR2 is FQNEAQ (reference sequence). In nucleotides, the CDR3 is TGTGCCAACACCCCATACAGGGACCGCAATGAAAAACTGTTTTTT. Its translation: CANTPYRDRNEKLFF.

The gene calls are TRBV6-1 and TRBJ2-2, with a weak D call TRBD2 (6 bases). This CDR3 has 16 residues. Germline V lookup: CDR1 MNHNS, CDR2 SASEGT. Trimming stripped 6 bases from V and 4 bases from J, with 18 bases between. CDR3: CASSPPRGRSTGELFF. The CDR3 nucleotides read TGTGCCAGCAGCCCCCCGCGGGGCCGGAGCACCGGGGAGCTGTTTTTT.

This clonotype was seen a few times. This sequence joins TRBV5-4 and TRBJ2-5; D not resolved. The CDR3 is made up of 13 amino acids. The V gene lost 4 bases and the J gene lost 0 bases, with 7 bases spanning the gap. Germline assignment: CDR1 SGHNT and CDR2 YYREEE (reference sequence). CDR3 DNA sequence: TGTGCCAGCAGCCCCGGTGACCAAGAGACCCAGTACTTC. Its protein is CASSPGDQETQYF.

This clonotype was observed a few times. CDR3 sequence: CASSPGQGGELFF. The CDR3 DNA is TGCGCCAGCAGCCCGGGACAGGGCGGGGAGCTGTTTTTT. J is TRBJ2-2 and V is TRBV5-1, with 9 bases identical to TRBD1. The trim removed 4 bases at V and 7 bases at J, leaving 2 bases unmatched. Germline V gene data show CDR1 as SGHRS and CDR2 as YFSETQ. The CDR3 has 13 amino acids.

This clonotype was observed many times. The rearrangement uses TRBV29-1 and TRBJ1-1; D unresolved. Trimming took off 5 bases at V and 7 bases at J, with 8 bases between the two ends. The germline V gene encodes CDR1 SQVTM and CDR2 ANQGSEA. This CDR3 contains 10 residues. The CDR3 here is CSVSEVEAFF. CDR3 coding DNA: TGCAGCGTTTCGGAGGTTGAAGCTTTCTTT.

The chain employs TRBV28 and TRBJ2-1; 7 nucleotides line up with TRBD2. CDR1 and CDR2 from the germline V gene are MDHEN and SYDVKM. The trim removed 6 bases at V and 1 base at J, leaving 3 bases unmatched. This CDR3 is built from 14 residues. CDR3 region: CASRSGKSYNEQFF. The CDR3 DNA reads TGTGCCAGCAGGAGCGGGAAATCCTACAATGAGCAGTTCTTC.

This clonotype was counted only a few times. This chain joins TRBV6-2 or TRBV6-3 and TRBJ2-4, with a weak D call TRBD2 (7 bases). The CDR3 sequence is 15 residues long. V lost 6 bases and J 4 bases, leaving 16 bases between the germline ends. Per germline, CDR1 MNHEY and CDR2 SVGEGT. CDR3 DNA sequence: TGTGCCAGCAGCCGGGGAAGGGGGGGTAAAAACATTCAGTACTTC. Translating gives CASSRGRGGKNIQYF.

The rearrangement uses TRBV7-9 and TRBJ1-2; TRBD1 is a possible D gene (6 bases). Germline lookup yields CDR1 SEHNR and CDR2 FQNEAQ (reference sequence). Trimming removed 5 bases at V and 8 bases at J, with 24 bases between. The CDR3 spans 16 residues. The CDR3 region is CASSATGAPGGVGYTF. The CDR3, as DNA: TGTGCCAGCAGCGCGACGGGGGCCCCTGGAGGGGTCGGCTACACCTTC.